The clone carrying this T cell receptor (beta chain) was seen at least ten times. Its antigen is as yet unknown. This sample was taken from a study of shared clonotypes between healthy human individuals. Findings of the study overall: Four donors had 4% to 6.5% of their naive CD4 clonotypes in common.

DNA at 150 to 200 ng, 25,000 to 35,000 T cell genomes, went into sorted-subset replicate PCRs. Libraries were prepared by immunoSEQ multiplex PCR; TCRdb keeps only in-frame clonotypes and omits some of them. Altogether over 95,000 clones are present, about 63% being singletons, with the ten largest covering roughly 23%. Per germline, CDR1 LGHNA and CDR2 YNFKEQ. Trimming shortened V by 5 bases and J by 6 bases, and 11 bases separated the two germline ends. This CDR3 region has 14 residues. J is TRBJ1-6 and V is TRBV4-2; D gene unclear. The sample taken for sequencing was memory CD8+ T cells sorted from blood. Subset reported: CD45RO+ cells pooled with CCR7-negative TemRA cells. This sequence was found in a woman under 40 in good health. CDR3 nucleotides: TGTGCCAGCAGCTTGGCGTCAGCTAATTCACCCCTCCACTTT. Its protein product is CASSLASANSPLHF.